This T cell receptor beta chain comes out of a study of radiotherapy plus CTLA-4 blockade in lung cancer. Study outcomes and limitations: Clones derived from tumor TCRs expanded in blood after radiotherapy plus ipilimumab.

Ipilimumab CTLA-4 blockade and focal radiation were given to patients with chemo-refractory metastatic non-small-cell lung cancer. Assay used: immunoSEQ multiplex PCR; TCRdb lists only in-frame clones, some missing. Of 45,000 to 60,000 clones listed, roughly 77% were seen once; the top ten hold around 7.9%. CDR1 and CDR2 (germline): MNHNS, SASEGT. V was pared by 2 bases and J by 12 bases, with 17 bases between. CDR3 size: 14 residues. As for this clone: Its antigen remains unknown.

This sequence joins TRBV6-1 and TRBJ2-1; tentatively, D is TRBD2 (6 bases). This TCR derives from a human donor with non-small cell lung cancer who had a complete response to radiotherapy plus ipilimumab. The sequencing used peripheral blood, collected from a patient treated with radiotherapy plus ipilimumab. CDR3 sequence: CASSERGGGIGQFF. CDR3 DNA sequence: TGTGCCAGCAGTGAAAGGGGTGGAGGGATAGGGCAGTTCTTC.